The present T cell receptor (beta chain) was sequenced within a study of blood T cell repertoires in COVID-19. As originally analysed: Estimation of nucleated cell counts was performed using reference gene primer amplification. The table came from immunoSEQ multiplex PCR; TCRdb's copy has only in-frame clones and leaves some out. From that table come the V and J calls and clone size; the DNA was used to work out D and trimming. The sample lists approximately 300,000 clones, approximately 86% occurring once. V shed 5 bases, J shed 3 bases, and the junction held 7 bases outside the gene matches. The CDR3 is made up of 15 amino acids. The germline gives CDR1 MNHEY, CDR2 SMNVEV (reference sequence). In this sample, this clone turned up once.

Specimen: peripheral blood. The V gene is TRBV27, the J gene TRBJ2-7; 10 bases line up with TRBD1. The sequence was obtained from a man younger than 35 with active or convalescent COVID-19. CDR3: CASSKLGQGIYEQYF. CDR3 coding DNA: TGTGCCAGCAGTAAGTTGGGACAGGGGATCTACGAGCAGTACTTC.